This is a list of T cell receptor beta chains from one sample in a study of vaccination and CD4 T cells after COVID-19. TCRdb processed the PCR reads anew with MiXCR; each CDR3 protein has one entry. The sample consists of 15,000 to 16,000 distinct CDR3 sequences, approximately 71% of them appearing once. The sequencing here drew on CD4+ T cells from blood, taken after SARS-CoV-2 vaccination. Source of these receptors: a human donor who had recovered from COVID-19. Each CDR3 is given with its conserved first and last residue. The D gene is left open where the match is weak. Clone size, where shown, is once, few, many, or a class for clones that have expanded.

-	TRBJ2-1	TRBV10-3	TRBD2	CAITPGTSGSGEQFF
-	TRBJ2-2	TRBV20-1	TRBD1	CSATSPRGQSGELFF
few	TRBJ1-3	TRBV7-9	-	CASSNGPANTIYF
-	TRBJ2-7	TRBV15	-	CATSKGRSDYEQYF
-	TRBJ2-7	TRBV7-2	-	CASSLDWTGGSSYEQYF
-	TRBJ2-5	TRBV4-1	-	CASSQDQTQETQYF
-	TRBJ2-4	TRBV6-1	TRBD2	CASSEGGTLAAAKNIQYF
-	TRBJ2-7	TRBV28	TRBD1	CASNPGGADTYEQYF
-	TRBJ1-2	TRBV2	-	CASSEVSGEYGYTF
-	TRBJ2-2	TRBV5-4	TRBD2	CASSLGLAGGGNTGELFF
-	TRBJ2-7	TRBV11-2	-	CASSLVEVEQYF
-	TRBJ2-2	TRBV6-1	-	CASSGPTGELFF
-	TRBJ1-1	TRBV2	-	CASRGTGRTEAFF
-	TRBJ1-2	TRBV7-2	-	CASSLSSLVQGDIYGYTF
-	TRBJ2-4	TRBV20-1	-	CSARSSAFFAKNIQYF
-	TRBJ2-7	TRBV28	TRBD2	CASSRGDRATYEQYF
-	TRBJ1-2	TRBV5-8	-	CASSGTQGEVDGYTF
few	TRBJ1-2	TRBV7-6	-	CASSLAANYGYTF
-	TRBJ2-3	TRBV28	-	CATLAGADTQYF
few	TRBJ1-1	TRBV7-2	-	CASSLVGLDTEAFF
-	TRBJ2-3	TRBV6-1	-	CATSPGTDTQYF
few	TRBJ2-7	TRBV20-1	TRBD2	CSATYSGRADEQYF
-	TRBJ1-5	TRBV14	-	CASSVSGNQPQHF
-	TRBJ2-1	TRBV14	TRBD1	CASSKRTGTYNEQFF
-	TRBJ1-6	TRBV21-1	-	CASSKVGPYPVGGDDSPLHF
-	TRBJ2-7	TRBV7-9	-	CASSPHWEPTYEQYF
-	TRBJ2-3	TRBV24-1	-	CATAVGGSTDTQYF
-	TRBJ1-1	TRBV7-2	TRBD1	CASSLDRGGNRDEAFF
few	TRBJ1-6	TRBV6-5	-	CASSYSGRRFNSPLHF
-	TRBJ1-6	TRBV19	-	CASSRRGQQGNSPLHF